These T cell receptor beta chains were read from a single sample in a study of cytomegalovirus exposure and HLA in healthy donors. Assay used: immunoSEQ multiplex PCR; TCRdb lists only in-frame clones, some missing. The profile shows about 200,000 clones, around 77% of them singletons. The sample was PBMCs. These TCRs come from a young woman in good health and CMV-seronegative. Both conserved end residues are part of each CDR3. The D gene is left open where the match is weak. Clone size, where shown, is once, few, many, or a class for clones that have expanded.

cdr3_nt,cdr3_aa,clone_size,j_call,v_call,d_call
TGTGCCAGCAGCCGACAGTCCACCGGGGAGCTGTTTTTT,CASSRQSTGELFF,NA,TRBJ2-2,TRBV7-9,NA
TGTGCCTGGAGTGCGACAGGGACTAATGAAAAACTGTTTTTT,CAWSATGTNEKLFF,NA,TRBJ1-4,TRBV30,TRBD1
TGTGCCAGCAAGGGGTGGACTAGCGGCTACAATGAGCAGTTCTTC,CASKGWTSGYNEQFF,NA,TRBJ2-1,TRBV2,TRBD2
TGTGCCAGTCGAACTAGCGGGTACAATGAGCAGTTCTTC,CASRTSGYNEQFF,NA,TRBJ2-1,TRBV19,TRBD2
TGTGCCAGCAGTCCAGCGACCAGGACTAGGAGCTACAATGAGCAGTTCTTC,CASSPATRTRSYNEQFF,NA,TRBJ2-1,TRBV7-8,TRBD2
TGTGCCAGCAGCCAAGAATGGAGGGACGAGCAGTACTTC,CASSQEWRDEQYF,NA,TRBJ2-7,TRBV14,NA
TGTGCCAGCAGGACTAGCGGGAGGGCGGGTTACAATGAGCAGTTCTTC,CASRTSGRAGYNEQFF,once,TRBJ2-1,TRBV19,TRBD2
TGTGCCACAACCCACGGGGGTATCAGTAATTCACCCCTCCACTTT,CATTHGGISNSPLHF,NA,TRBJ1-6,TRBV15,NA
TGTGCCAGCAGTTTACACAGGGGGCGGGGGGAGACCCAGTACTTC,CASSLHRGRGETQYF,once,TRBJ2-5,TRBV28,TRBD1
TGTGCCAGCAGCTTAGAAAGCCCGAGACACGCCCTTGAAGCTTTCTTT,CASSLESPRHALEAFF,NA,TRBJ1-1,TRBV11-1,NA
TGTGCCAGCAGCGCCTTCGGGAGAGAGACCCAGTACTTC,CASSAFGRETQYF,NA,TRBJ2-5,TRBV5-4,NA
TGTGCCAGCAGCTTGTTCCTTGGGTTGAGGTACGAGCAGTACTTC,CASSLFLGLRYEQYF,once,TRBJ2-7,TRBV5-6,NA
TGTGCCAGCAGTTTAGGTAGAGGGAACACTGAAGCTTTCTTT,CASSLGRGNTEAFF,NA,TRBJ1-1,TRBV27,NA
TGTGCCAGCAGTTACTCGCTAAACAGGCCCTACACTGAAGCTTTCTTT,CASSYSLNRPYTEAFF,NA,TRBJ1-1,TRBV6-5,NA
TGTGCTAGTGCCAGGGACAGCTCATACGAGCAGTACTTC,CASARDSSYEQYF,NA,TRBJ2-7,TRBV12-5,TRBD1
TGCGCCAGCAGCCCGCGGACTAGCCTTAAAGAGACCCAGTACTTC,CASSPRTSLKETQYF,NA,TRBJ2-5,TRBV5-1,TRBD2
TGTGCCAGTAGTATAGACGTCAGGGGGCGAGAGACCCAGTACTTC,CASSIDVRGRETQYF,NA,TRBJ2-5,TRBV19,TRBD1
TGTGCCAGACGTATTCCGGGTTCGTTGTCGACAGATACGCAGTATTTT,CARRIPGSLSTDTQYF,once,TRBJ2-3,TRBV27,NA
TGCGCCAGCAGCCCGGCCCAGACAGCCGACCCTGGAAACACCATATATTTT,CASSPAQTADPGNTIYF,NA,TRBJ1-3,TRBV5-1,NA
TGTGCCAGCAGTCCCACGACAGGGATACTGTTTTTT,CASSPTTGILFF,NA,TRBJ1-4,TRBV28,TRBD1
TGTGCCAGCAGCCCCTCGACAGATACGCAGTATTTT,CASSPSTDTQYF,few,TRBJ2-3,TRBV5-6,NA
TGCGCCAGTACACAGAACGTCGGGAACAATTCACCCCTCCACTTT,CASTQNVGNNSPLHF,NA,TRBJ1-6,TRBV5-1,NA
TGTGCCAGCAGCCAAGACTACAGTTACTATGGCTACACCTTC,CASSQDYSYYGYTF,few,TRBJ1-2,TRBV4-2,NA
TGTGCCACCAGTCGGGAGCGCCAGGACGAGCAGTACTTC,CATSRERQDEQYF,NA,TRBJ2-7,TRBV15,NA
TGCAGCGTTGGGGGGACAGGGTTCTACAATGAGCAGTTCTTC,CSVGGTGFYNEQFF,once,TRBJ2-1,TRBV29-1,TRBD1
TGTGCCAGCAGCTTAGGGGGCCAGAACTCTTCACCCCTCCACTTT,CASSLGGQNSSPLHF,NA,TRBJ1-6,TRBV11-2,NA